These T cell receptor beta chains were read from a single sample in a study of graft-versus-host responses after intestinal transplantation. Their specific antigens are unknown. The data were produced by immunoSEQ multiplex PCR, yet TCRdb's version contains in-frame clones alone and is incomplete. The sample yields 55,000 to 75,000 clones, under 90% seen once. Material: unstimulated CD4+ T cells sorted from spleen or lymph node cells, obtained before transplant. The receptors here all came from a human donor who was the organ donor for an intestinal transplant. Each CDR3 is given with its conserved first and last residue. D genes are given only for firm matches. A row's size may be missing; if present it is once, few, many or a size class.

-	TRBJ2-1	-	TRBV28	CASSWIGVGNEQFF	TGTGCCAGCAGCTGGATCGGGGTGGGCAATGAGCAGTTCTTC
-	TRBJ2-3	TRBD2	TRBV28	CASSTAGLAGELDTQYF	TGTGCCAGCAGTACCGCAGGACTAGCGGGGGAATTAGATACGCAGTATTTT
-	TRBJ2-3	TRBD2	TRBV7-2	CASSSGLAGGGTQYF	TGTGCCAGCAGCTCGGGACTAGCGGGAGGAGGCACGCAGTATTTT
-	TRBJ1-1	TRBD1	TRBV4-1	CASSQIRQGRTEAFF	TGCGCCAGCAGCCAAATCCGACAGGGGCGCACTGAAGCTTTCTTT
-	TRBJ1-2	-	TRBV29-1	CSVGEEDSSGYTF	TGCAGCGTTGGAGAGGAGGACAGTAGTGGCTACACCTTC
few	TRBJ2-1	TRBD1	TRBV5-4	CASSSAGQGAVEQFF	TGTGCCAGCAGCTCGGCGGGACAGGGGGCGGTTGAGCAGTTCTTC
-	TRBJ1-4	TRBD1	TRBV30	CAGARGHGNEKLFF	TGTGCCGGCGCCAGGGGGCACGGGAATGAAAAACTGTTTTTT
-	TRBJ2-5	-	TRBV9	CASSVRGGAGRQETQYF	TGTGCCAGCAGCGTGCGCGGAGGGGCGGGGAGGCAAGAGACCCAGTACTTC
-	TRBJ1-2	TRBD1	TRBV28	CASIHPRGDSINYGYTF	TGTGCCAGCATTCATCCCAGAGGGGACAGTATTAACTATGGCTACACCTTC
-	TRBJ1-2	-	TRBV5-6	CASSLTGRNYGYTF	TGTGCCAGCAGCTTGACAGGAAGGAACTATGGCTACACCTTC
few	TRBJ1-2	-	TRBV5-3	CAEESREPLNYGYTF	TGTGCCGAAGAAAGCCGGGAGCCCCTTAACTATGGCTACACCTTC
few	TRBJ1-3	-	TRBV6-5	CASSYSRDSGNTIYF	TGTGCCAGCAGTTACTCCAGGGACTCTGGAAACACCATATATTTT
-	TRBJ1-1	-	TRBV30	CAWSREMNTEAFF	TGTGCCTGGAGCCGGGAGATGAACACTGAAGCTTTCTTT
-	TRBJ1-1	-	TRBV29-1	CSVCLSRGTEAFF	TGCAGCGTTTGTTTGTCCCGGGGCACTGAAGCTTTCTTT
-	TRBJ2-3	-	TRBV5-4	CASSPTLTGADTQYF	TGTGCCAGCAGCCCAACTCTAACGGGGGCAGATACGCAGTATTTT
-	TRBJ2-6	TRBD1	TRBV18	CASSPPGQGTSSPGANVLTF	TGTGCCAGCTCACCACCCGGACAGGGAACGAGTAGTCCTGGGGCCAACGTCCTGACTTTC
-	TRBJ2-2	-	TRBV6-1	CASQGYTGELFF	TGTGCCAGCCAGGGGTACACCGGGGAGCTGTTTTTT
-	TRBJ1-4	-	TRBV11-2	CASSLVSTPRPNEKLFF	TGTGCCAGCAGCTTAGTATCCACTCCGCGCCCTAATGAAAAACTGTTTTTT
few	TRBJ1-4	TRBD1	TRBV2	CASRDAGTGTEKLFF	TGTGCCAGCAGGGACGCCGGGACAGGAACTGAAAAACTGTTTTTT
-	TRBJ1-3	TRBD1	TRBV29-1	CSVRQGAYTIYF	TGCAGCGTTCGACAGGGGGCATACACCATATATTTT
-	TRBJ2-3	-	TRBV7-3	CASSLIRQSTDTQYF	TGTGCCAGCAGCTTAATCAGACAAAGCACAGATACGCAGTATTTT
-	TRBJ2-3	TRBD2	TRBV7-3	CASSLGGGADTQYF	TGTGCCAGCAGCTTAGGCGGGGGAGCAGATACGCAGTATTTT
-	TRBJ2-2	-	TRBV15	CATGRNTGELFF	TGTGCCACCGGGCGGAACACCGGGGAGCTGTTTTTT
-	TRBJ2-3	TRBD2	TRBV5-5	CASSLAPSGGATDTQYF	TGTGCCAGCAGCTTGGCTCCTAGCGGGGGGGCGACAGATACGCAGTATTTT
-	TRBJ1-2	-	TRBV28	CASFSGDVYGYTF	TGTGCCAGCTTCTCAGGGGACGTCTATGGCTACACCTTC
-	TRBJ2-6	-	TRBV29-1	CSADSISGANVLTF	TGCAGCGCCGACAGTATTTCTGGGGCCAACGTCCTGACTTTC
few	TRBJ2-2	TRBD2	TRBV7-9	CASSFRGGTSTGELFF	TGTGCCAGCAGCTTCCGCGGGGGGACCAGCACCGGGGAGCTGTTTTTT
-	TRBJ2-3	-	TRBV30	CAWTDRTDTQYF	TGTGCCTGGACAGATCGCACAGATACGCAGTATTTT
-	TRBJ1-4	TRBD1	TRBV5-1	CASSLGYTRGRGEKLFF	TGCGCCAGCAGCTTGGGTTACACCAGGGGGCGGGGAGAAAAACTGTTTTTT
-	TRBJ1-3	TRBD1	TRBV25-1	CASSPGTGRNTIYF	TGTGCCAGCAGTCCCGGGACAGGGAGAAACACCATATATTTT
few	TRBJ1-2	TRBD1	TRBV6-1	CASSEGPGGIGYTF	TGTGCCAGCAGTGAAGGGCCAGGGGGGATTGGCTACACCTTC
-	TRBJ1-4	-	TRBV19	CASSIGAGFEKLFF	TGTGCCAGTAGTATTGGAGCGGGGTTTGAAAAACTGTTTTTT
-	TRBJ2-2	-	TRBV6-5	CASRNQGSGTGELFF	TGTGCCAGTAGAAACCAGGGTTCGGGCACCGGGGAGCTGTTTTTT
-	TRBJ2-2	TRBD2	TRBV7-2	CASSDRLAGGPGTGELFF	TGTGCCAGCAGCGACCGACTAGCGGGGGGGCCGGGCACCGGGGAGCTGTTTTTT
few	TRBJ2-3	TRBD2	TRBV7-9	CASSLASGGGTQYF	TGTGCCAGCAGCTTAGCTAGCGGGGGGGGTACGCAGTATTTT
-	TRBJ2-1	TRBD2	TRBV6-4	CASRTLAGDNEQFF	TGTGCCAGCAGGACACTAGCGGGAGACAATGAGCAGTTCTTC
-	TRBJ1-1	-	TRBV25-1	CASSESGGRGAEAFF	TGTGCCAGCAGTGAATCAGGAGGGCGCGGGGCTGAAGCTTTCTTT
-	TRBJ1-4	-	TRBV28	CASSSGGQKVFF	TGTGCCAGCAGTTCTGGCGGGCAGAAGGTGTTTTTT
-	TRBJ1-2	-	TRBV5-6	CASSPDRTRYTF	TGTGCCAGCAGCCCCGACAGGACGCGCTACACCTTC
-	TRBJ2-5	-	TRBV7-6	CASSSTGIQETQYF	TGTGCCAGCAGCTCTACAGGGATTCAAGAGACCCAGTACTTC
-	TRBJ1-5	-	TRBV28	CASSLLQGNQPQHF	TGTGCCAGCAGTTTATTACAGGGCAATCAGCCCCAGCATTTT
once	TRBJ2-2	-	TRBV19	CASRTDLNANTGELFF	TGTGCCAGTAGGACAGACTTAAACGCGAACACCGGGGAGCTGTTTTTT
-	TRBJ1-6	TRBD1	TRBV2	CASSRQGVGSPLHF	TGTGCCAGCAGTCGACAGGGGGTAGGTTCACCCCTCCACTTT
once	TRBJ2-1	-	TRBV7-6	CASSFSPGAEQFF	TGTGCCAGCAGCTTCTCTCCAGGGGCTGAGCAGTTCTTC
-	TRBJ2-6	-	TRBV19	CASSIGGVSGANVLTF	TGTGCCAGTAGTATTGGAGGAGTCTCTGGGGCCAACGTCCTGACTTTC
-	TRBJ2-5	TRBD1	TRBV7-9	CASSDRGIERALETQYF	TGTGCCAGCAGCGACAGGGGGATTGAGCGGGCCTTAGAGACCCAGTACTTC
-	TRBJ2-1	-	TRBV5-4	CASSPDLHEQFF	TGTGCCAGCAGCCCAGACTTGCATGAGCAGTTCTTC